This T cell receptor beta chain was retrieved from a study of blood T cell repertoires in COVID-19. Libraries were prepared by immunoSEQ multiplex PCR; TCRdb keeps only in-frame clonotypes and omits some of them. This sample has around 91,000 clones, with roughly 88% found just once. The CDR3 loop spans 15 amino acids. Germline V gives CDR1 SGDLS, CDR2 YYNGEE. V lost 2 bases and J lost 0, with 11 bases in between. Sequenced sample: peripheral blood. This clonotype was sampled from a human donor in a cohort sampled during active COVID-19. The chain joins TRBV9 to TRBJ1-1, with a weak D call TRBD1 (5 bases). The CDR3 nucleotides read TGTGCCAGCAGCGTCCCTACAGGACTGAACACTGAAGCTTTCTTT. This translates into CASSVPTGLNTEAFF.